This T cell receptor beta chain appears in the sequencing data of a study of blood T cell repertoires in COVID-19. Study information: PBMCs, B-cell-depleted T cells, or T cells were the source of the cDNA or gDNA that made up the material.

How the authors handled the data: It was from reference gene primer amplification that nucleated cell counts were estimated. Clones were sequenced by immunoSEQ multiplex PCR, and TCRdb holds only the in-frame ones, with some missing. V and J calls and clone size are those listed in that table; D and trimming were worked out from the DNA. The table includes roughly 200,000 clones, about 84% detected once. The age range of participants was roughly 18 to 90 years, with residence in under 30 US areas. Germline CDR1 and CDR2: WNHNN and SYGVQD (reference sequence). Germline trimming cut 8 bases from V and 5 bases from J; bases unmatched to any gene: 7. This CDR3 comprises 13 residues.

The sample taken for sequencing was PBMCs or T cells enriched from blood (not recorded which). The rearrangement uses TRBV10-1 and TRBJ1-1; 8 positions agree with TRBD1. This TCR was sampled from a man aged 40-55 years with acute COVID-19. CDR3 DNA: TGCGCCAGCTCACAGGGGGGTGGAACTGAAGCTTTCTTT. It translates to CASSQGGGTEAFF.